What follows are 19 T cell receptor beta chains derived from one specimen sequenced in a study of blood T cells in healthy people across ages. For the second PCR, which ran for about 7 to 12 cycles, a sample-barcoded 5' primer and a J-beta primer mix were used. TCRdb ran MiXCR on the 5' RACE reads and lists one entry per CDR3 protein. The data contain about 620,000 distinct CDR3 sequences, under 65% of them singletons. Sequencing used blood. The origin of the receptors is a woman aged 80 or older in good health.

This clonotype was counted many times. The V gene is TRBV27, the J gene TRBJ2-1; weak D call: TRBD2 (6 bases). Germline V gene sequence: CDR1 MNHEY, CDR2 SMNVEV (reference sequence). With 5 bases removed from V and 9 bases from J, the gap between germline ends came to 11 bases. This CDR3 has 12 residues. CDR3 sequence (DNA): TGTGCCAGCAGTGAAGGGAGGATTGAGCAGTTCTTC. It yields the protein CASSEGRIEQFF.

This clonotype has at least ten counts. The chain links TRBV5-1 to TRBJ2-1; 8 positions agree with TRBD2. V lost 1 base to trimming and J lost 5 bases; unmatched junction nucleotides: 8. Germline V gene lookup returns CDR1 SGHRS and CDR2 YFSETQ. The CDR3 is 16 amino acids. As DNA, the CDR3 is TGCGCCAGCAGCTTGCAACCCGGGCGGGGGGACAATGAGCAGTTCTTC. Encoded protein: CASSLQPGRGDNEQFF.

This clonotype was recorded many times. The chain uses TRBV6-6 and TRBJ2-7; 10 nucleotides match TRBD1. The CDR3 extends over 16 amino acids. The germline CDR1 and CDR2 sequences are MNHNY and SVGAGI (reference sequence). After removal of 3 bases from V and 4 bases from J, the junction contained 9 bases not matched to a gene. CDR3 nucleotide sequence: TGTGCCAGCAGTTATTTCGACAGGGGGCTCAGGTACGAGCAGTACTTC. It yields the protein CASSYFDRGLRYEQYF.

The chain couples TRBV5-1 to TRBJ2-7, with 11 bases fitting TRBD2. Germline V gene sequence: CDR1 SGHRS, CDR2 YFSETQ. The CDR3 is 15 residues long. V lost 3 bases and J lost 3; bases outside the gene matches: 5. This CDR3 is CASSSGLADHYEQYF. The DNA of the CDR3 is TGCGCCAGCAGCTCGGGACTAGCGGACCACTACGAGCAGTACTTC.

In this sample, this clonotype turned up many times. The V gene is TRBV4-1, the J gene TRBJ2-2, with D unresolved. CDR3 length: 14 residues. Trimming stripped 3 bases from V and 4 bases from J, with 9 bases between. Germline lookup yields CDR1 MGHRA and CDR2 YSYEKL. CDR3: CASSQAPRTGELFF. CDR3 DNA: TGCGCCAGCAGCCAGGCCCCGCGCACCGGGGAGCTGTTTTTT.

This clonotype was seen many times. The rearrangement joins TRBV5-1 to TRBJ2-1; D is unresolved. The germline V gene encodes CDR1 SGHRS and CDR2 YFSETQ. Trimming took 4 bases from V and 4 from J, leaving 12 bases between them. The CDR3 runs 14 residues. CDR3 DNA: TGCGCCAGCAGCCCAATGACCCGGTACAATGAGCAGTTCTTC. Encoded protein: CASSPMTRYNEQFF.

In its sample, this clonotype was seen once. The chain couples TRBV10-3 to TRBJ1-1; 9 nucleotides match TRBD1. The ends lost 10 bases at V and 5 bases at J; junction bases unmatched: 8. This CDR3 is built from 13 residues. CDR1 and CDR2 (germline): ENHRY, SYGVKD. The CDR3 here is CANRDRAGTEAFF. The CDR3 DNA reads as TGTGCCAACCGGGACAGGGCAGGGACTGAAGCTTTCTTT.

This clonotype was found a few times. V gene TRBV9 combines with J gene TRBJ1-4; 8 bases map to TRBD1. The V and J ends lost 3 bases and 5 bases, in that order; junction bases with no gene match: 9. This CDR3 comprises 16 residues. CDR1 is SGDLS and CDR2 is YYNGEE in the germline V gene. The CDR3 sequence: CASSAIQGAPNEKLFF. The CDR3 DNA reads as TGTGCCAGCAGCGCCATTCAGGGGGCACCCAATGAAAAACTGTTTTTT.

A note on this clonotype: At one of its ends the junction is not consistent with the germline gene, which may arise from a read error. V usage is TRBV20-1 and J usage is TRBJ2-3; TRBD2 matches 10 bases. Germline CDR1 is DFQATT and CDR2 is SNEGSKA (reference sequence). The length of the CDR3 is 18 residues. The chain's CDR3 is CSARGGRGLASSTDTQYF. The CDR3 nucleotides read TGCAGTGCTAGAGGTGGAAGGGGACTAGCGTCGAGCACTGATACGCAGTATTTT.

This clonotype showed up just a few times. The chain combines TRBV6-5 with TRBJ1-2, with D possibly matching TRBD1 (5 bases). Trimming left V 4 bases short and J 4 bases short, with 13 bases between. The CDR3 consists of 14 residues. CDR1 MNHEY and CDR2 SVGAGI come from the germline V gene. Here the CDR3 DNA reads TGTGCCAGCAGTTCTTTCGACAGAAGCTATGGCTACACCTTC. This encodes CASSSFDRSYGYTF.

The chain joins TRBV7-9 to TRBJ2-5, with D possibly matching TRBD2 (6 bases). The CDR3 covers 15 residues. With 3 bases removed from V and 5 bases from J, the gap between germline ends came to 16 bases. Per the germline V gene, CDR1 is SEHNR and CDR2 is FQNEAQ (reference sequence). The CDR3 reads CASSFRTGAFETQYF. The CDR3 nucleotides are TGTGCCAGCAGCTTCAGAACGGGAGCCTTCGAGACCCAGTACTTC.

This CDR3 reads CASSVDVWGGYTF. The CDR3 DNA sequence: TGTGCCAGCAGCGTAGATGTGTGGGGCGGCTACACCTTC. The rearrangement joins TRBV9 to TRBJ1-2; tentative D call: TRBD1 (5 bases). Between the trimmed V and J ends, which lost 0 bases and 8 bases, there was a span of 11 bases. The length of the CDR3 is 13 residues. Germline V gene lookup returns CDR1 SGDLS and CDR2 YYNGEE.

At least ten counts were recorded for this clonotype. The CDR3 sequence is CASRKDRPQETQYF. DNA for the CDR3: TGTGCCAGCAGGAAGGACAGGCCCCAAGAGACCCAGTACTTC. This sequence joins TRBV6-2 or TRBV6-3 and TRBJ2-5; 7 positions agree with TRBD1. The V gene's germline CDR1 is MNHEY and CDR2 SVGEGT. V was pared by 6 bases and J by 1 base, with 5 bases of the junction left unmatched. The CDR3 runs to 14 residues.

This clonotype was seen only a few times. The genes are TRBV28 and TRBJ1-6, with 7 positions matching TRBD1. The CDR3 runs 14 residues. V trimming: 7 bases; J trimming: 7 bases; junction bases outside the gene matches: 7. Germline CDR1 and CDR2: MDHEN and SYDVKM. The CDR3 region is CASTLGGYNSPLHF. The CDR3 region has the DNA TGTGCCAGCACCCTAGGGGGCTACAATTCACCCCTCCACTTT.

This clonotype was seen ten or more times. The V and J genes are TRBV3-1 and TRBJ2-1, with D tentatively TRBD1 (6 bases). Between the trimmed V and J ends, which lost 2 bases and 6 bases, there was a span of 14 bases. Per the germline V gene, CDR1 is LGHDT and CDR2 is YNNKEL (reference sequence). The CDR3 has 15 residues. CDR3 sequence (DNA): TGTGCCAGCAGCCAAATCAGGGGACAAATCAATGAGCAGTTCTTC. Its protein is CASSQIRGQINEQFF.

The sample holds a few counts of this clonotype. The chain is built from TRBV28 and TRBJ2-7; 7 bases are a match to TRBD2. Germline V gene data show CDR1 as MDHEN and CDR2 as SYDVKM. With 2 bases clipped from V and 2 bases from J, the junction kept 9 bases outside the gene matches. The CDR3 runs to 16 residues. Written as DNA, the CDR3 is TGTGCCAGCAGTTTACCCACTAGCGTTCCAACCTACGAGCAGTACTTC. Translation gives CASSLPTSVPTYEQYF.

This clonotype has a handful of counts. The genes are TRBV12-3 or TRBV12-4 and TRBJ2-5, with D hard to call. Trimming cost V 6 bases and J 11 bases, with 19 bases left between them. The CDR3 loop spans 13 amino acids. CDR3 region: CASSPNIEVGQYF. CDR3 sequence (DNA): TGTGCCAGCAGCCCGAACATTGAAGTGGGGCAGTACTTC.

In this sample, this clonotype turned up many times. The gene calls are TRBV6-5 and TRBJ2-5; D is unresolved. This CDR3 is built from 13 residues. V shed 5 bases and J shed 3 bases, with 10 bases lying between them. Germline CDR1 reads MNHEY; CDR2 reads SVGAGI. In DNA, the CDR3 is TGTGCCAGCAGTCGAACTGTGGAAGAGACCCAGTACTTC. Translation gives CASSRTVEETQYF.

This clonotype was observed at least ten times. The V and J genes are TRBV2 and TRBJ2-5, with D possibly TRBD2 on 5 matching bases. V gave up 7 bases and J gave up 1 base, with 10 bases separating them. The length of the CDR3 is 13 residues. Germline V CDR1 and CDR2: SNHLY, FYNNEI. Here the CDR3 DNA reads TGTGCCAGCAAACGGACTCCCCAAGAGACCCAGTACTTC. Translation gives CASKRTPQETQYF. The variable domain in full, completed from reference TRBV2 and TRBJ2-5, reads EPEVTQTPSHQVTQMGQEVILRCVPISNHLYFYWYRQILGQKVEFLVSFYNNEISEKSEIFDDQFSVERPDGSNFTLKIRSTKLEDSAMYFCASKRTPQETQYFGPGTRLLVL.